These 2 T cell receptor beta chains were sequenced from one sample in a study of CD8 T cells in ankylosing spondylitis (dated by TCRdb to 2016 to 2017). Receptor libraries were prepared by 5' RACE. Sequencing was performed on an Illumina HiSeq 2500. TCRdb trimmed public reads at Q25 via fastp, called clones via MiXCR and kept in-frame beta chains. Here each entry gathers all rows of one CDR3 protein and keeps the most common genes and DNA. For this sample there are about 44,000 distinct CDR3 sequences; approximately 10% appear just once. In total, the top ten clones hold about 1.4% of the sample. Sequenced material: blood, either unsorted or a sorted T cell fraction (not recorded which). The source of these receptors is a male donor with ankylosing spondylitis or in good health (not recorded which).

This clonotype was counted at least ten times. The chain uses TRBV5-1 and TRBJ2-7; D gene unclear. Trimming cost V 1 base and J 3 bases, with 11 bases left between them. There are 14 residues in the CDR3. The germline V gene has CDR1 SGHRS and CDR2 YFSETQ. CDR3 in DNA: TGCGCCAGCAGCTTGACTTCTTTGGACTACGAGCAGTACTTC. Translated: CASSLTSLDYEQYF. Full variable domain (rest looked up from reference TRBV5-1 and TRBJ2-7): KAGVTQTPRYLIKTRGQQVTLSCSPISGHRSVSWYQQTPGQGLQFLFEYFSETQRNKGNFPGRFSGRQFSNSRSEMNVSTLELGDSALYLCASSLTSLDYEQYFGPGTRLTVT.

The rearrangement joins TRBV7-6 to TRBJ2-7; tentatively, D is TRBD1 (5 bases). CDR3 length: 13 amino acids. CDR1 and CDR2 from the germline V gene are SGHVS and FNYEAQ. V was cut by 5 bases and J by 1 base, with 9 bases left in between. CDR3 residues: CASSSRQSYEQYF. The CDR3 coding sequence is TGTGCCAGCAGCAGTAGACAGTCCTACGAGCAGTACTTC.